This T cell receptor (beta chain) emerged from a study of neurological immune-mediated disorders. The CDR3 covers 14 residues. Looked up from germline, CDR1 is SGHDT and CDR2 is YYEEEE. The germline V and J ends were trimmed by 3 bases and 1 base, with 9 bases remaining between them. The making of cDNA relied on 5'RACE with 10-nucleotide random UMIs. TCRdb ran MiXCR on the 5' RACE reads and lists one entry per CDR3 protein. The sample holds 11,000 to 15,000 distinct CDR3 sequences, approximately 7% seen once. Sorted libraries were derived from about a million CD4+ or CD8+ T cells. This clonotype qualifies as medium-sized. Its antigen remains unknown. Regarding the study as a whole: The expanded clones of different subjects shared no CDR3 amino acid sequences (suggesting private repertoires in all groups). While HTLV-1-associated myelopathy showed the greatest TCR clonal expansion, multiple sclerosis showed the least, falling below healthy controls.

Source material: CD8+ T cells from blood. This receptor was identified in a woman between 35 and 50 years old in good health. V and J are TRBV5-6 and TRBJ2-3; D ambiguous. The DNA for the CDR3 is TGTGCCAGCAGCTCGCCCCCCCGCACAGATACGCAGTATTTT. Translating gives CASSSPPRTDTQYF.